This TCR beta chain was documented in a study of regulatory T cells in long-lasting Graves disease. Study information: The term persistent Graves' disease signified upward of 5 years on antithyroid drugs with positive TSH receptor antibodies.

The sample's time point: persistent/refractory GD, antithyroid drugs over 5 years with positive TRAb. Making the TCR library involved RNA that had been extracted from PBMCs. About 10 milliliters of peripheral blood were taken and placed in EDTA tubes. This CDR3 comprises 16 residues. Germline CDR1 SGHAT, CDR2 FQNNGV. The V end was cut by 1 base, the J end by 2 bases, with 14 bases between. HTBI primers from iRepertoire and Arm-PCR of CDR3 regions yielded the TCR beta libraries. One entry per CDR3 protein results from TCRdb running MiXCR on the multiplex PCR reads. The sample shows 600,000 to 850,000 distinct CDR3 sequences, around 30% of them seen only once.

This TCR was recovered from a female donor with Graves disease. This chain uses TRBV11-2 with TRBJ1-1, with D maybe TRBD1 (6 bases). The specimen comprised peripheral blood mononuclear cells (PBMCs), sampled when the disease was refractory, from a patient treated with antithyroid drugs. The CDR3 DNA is TGTGCCAGCAGCTTAGGGGGCAGGGGCGGAAACACTGAAGCTTTCTTT. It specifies CASSLGGRGGNTEAFF. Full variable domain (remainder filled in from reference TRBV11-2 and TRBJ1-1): EAGVAQSPRYKIIEKRQSVAFWCNPISGHATLYWYQQILGQGPKLLIQFQNNGVVDDSQLPKDRFSAERLKGVDSTLKIQPAKLEDSAVYLCASSLGGRGGNTEAFFGQGTRLTVV.